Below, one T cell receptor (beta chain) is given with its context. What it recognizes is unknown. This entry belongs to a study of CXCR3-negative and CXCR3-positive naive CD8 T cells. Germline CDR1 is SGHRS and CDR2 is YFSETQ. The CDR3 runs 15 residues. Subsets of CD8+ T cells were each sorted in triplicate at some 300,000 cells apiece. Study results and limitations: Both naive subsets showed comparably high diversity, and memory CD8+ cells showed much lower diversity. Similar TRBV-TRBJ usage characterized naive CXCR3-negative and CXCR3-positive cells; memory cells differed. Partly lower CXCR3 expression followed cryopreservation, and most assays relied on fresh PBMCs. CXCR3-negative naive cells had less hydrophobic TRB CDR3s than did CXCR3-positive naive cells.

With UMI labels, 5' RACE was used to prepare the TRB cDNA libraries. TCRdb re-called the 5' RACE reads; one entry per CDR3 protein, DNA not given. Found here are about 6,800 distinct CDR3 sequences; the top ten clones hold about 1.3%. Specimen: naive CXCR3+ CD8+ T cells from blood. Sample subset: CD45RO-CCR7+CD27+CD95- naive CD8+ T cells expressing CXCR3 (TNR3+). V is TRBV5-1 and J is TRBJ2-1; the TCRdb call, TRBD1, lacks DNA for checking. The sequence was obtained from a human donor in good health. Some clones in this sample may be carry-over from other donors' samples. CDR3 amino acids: CASSTPGRAYNEQFF.